The 17 T cell receptor beta chains below all came from one sample that was sequenced in a study of shared clonotypes between healthy human individuals. Repertoires were generated with immunoSEQ multiplex PCR, while TCRdb's copy carries only in-frame clones and drops some. Of a few million clones in the sample, around 94% were seen once. Sequenced material: naive CD4+ T cells sorted from blood. The subset here: CD45RA+ positively selected. Every receptor here comes from a man younger than 30 in good health.

This rearrangement joins TRBV2 to TRBJ2-1; 14 bases map to TRBD2. Germline V gene lookup returns CDR1 SNHLY and CDR2 FYNNEI. This CDR3 contains 14 residues. The ends lost 6 bases at V and 9 bases at J; junction bases unmatched: 4. This CDR3 reads CASRTGTSGGEQFF. Written as DNA, the CDR3 is TGTGCCAGCAGAACCGGGACTAGCGGGGGTGAGCAGTTCTTC.

The rearrangement joins TRBV21-1 to TRBJ1-6; the DNA was not used to check the table's D call, TRBD1. TRBV21-1 is annotated as a pseudogene. The CDR3 is 15 amino acids. The CDR3 DNA reads as TGTGCCAGCAGCAAAGAAGGGACAGGGGAATCACCCCTCCACTTT. It specifies CASSKEGTGESPLHF.

V and J are TRBV29-1 and TRBJ2-2; D call uncertain. Germline values: CDR1 SQVTM, CDR2 ANQGSEA. V lost 3 bases and J 8 bases, leaving 13 bases between the germline ends. This CDR3 has 13 residues. The CDR3 nucleotides read TGCAGCGTTGAGGCGCCCGCCTCGGGGGAGCTGTTTTTT. Its translation: CSVEAPASGELFF.

The V gene is TRBV7-2, the J gene TRBJ2-7, with D unclear. V was cut by 0 bases and J by 2 bases, with 8 bases left in between. Per the germline V gene, CDR1 is SGHTA and CDR2 is FQGNSA. The CDR3 contains 14 residues. The CDR3 DNA follows: TGTGCCAGCAGCTTAGCGCCGGCTACCTACGAGCAGTACTTC. This gives the protein CASSLAPATYEQYF. Supplemented by reference TRBV7-2 and TRBJ2-7, the full variable domain reads GAGVSQSPSNKVTEKGKDVELRCDPISGHTALYWYRQSLGQGLEFLIYFQGNSAPDKSGLPSDRFSAERTGGSVSTLTIQRTQQEDSAVYLCASSLAPATYEQYFGPGTRLTVT.

The J gene is TRBJ2-1, the V gene TRBV18; no clear D. V was trimmed by 3 bases and J by 15 bases, leaving 12 bases between them. This CDR3 is 11 amino acids long. The germline gives CDR1 KGHSH, CDR2 LQKENI. The CDR3 region is CASSPPPTTFF. The CDR3 DNA reads TGTGCCAGCTCACCGCCACCGACCACGTTCTTC.

DNA of the CDR3: TGTGCCAGCAGCTCGCTACAAGCTAATGAAAAACTGTTTTTT. Amino acid sequence: CASSSLQANEKLFF. The gene calls are TRBV7-9 and TRBJ1-4; no reliable D call. Germline CDR1 is SEHNR and CDR2 is FQNEAQ (reference sequence). The V end was cut by 4 bases, the J end by 3 bases, with 9 bases between. The CDR3 has 14 residues.

The rearrangement uses TRBV5-1 and TRBJ2-1, with 13 positions matching TRBD2. The length of the CDR3 is 18 residues. Germline V gene sequence: CDR1 SGHRS, CDR2 YFSETQ. The junction had 7 bases not matched to a gene; V was cut back by 0 bases and J by 4 bases. The DNA of the CDR3 is TGCGCCAGCAGCTTGGATACTAGCGGGAGGGCAGTTTACAATGAGCAGTTCTTC. Translating gives CASSLDTSGRAVYNEQFF.

J is TRBJ1-6 and V is TRBV10-1; 10 bases agree with TRBD1. CDR3 length: 15 residues. Germline V CDR1 and CDR2: WNHNN, SYGVQD (reference sequence). Trimming cost V 0 bases and J 9 bases; bases outside gene matches: 2. In nucleotides, the CDR3 is TGCGCCAGCAGTGAGTCGACAGGGGGCGGTTCACCCCTCCACTTT. This encodes CASSESTGGGSPLHF.

The CDR3 region is CASSPDASARYEQYF. CDR3 coding DNA: TGTGCCAGCAGCCCTGATGCTTCCGCACGCTACGAGCAGTACTTC. The J gene is TRBJ2-7, the V gene TRBV6-5; unclear D gene. V was cut by 6 bases and J by 3 bases, with 18 bases left in between. The CDR3 spans 15 residues. Looked up from germline, CDR1 is MNHEY and CDR2 is SVGAGI.

The rearrangement uses TRBV19 and TRBJ2-3; D might be TRBD1 or TRBD2, each matching 5 bases. V lost 5 bases to trimming and J lost 3 bases, with 21 bases between them. The CDR3 extends over 17 amino acids. Germline V gene data show CDR1 as LNHDA and CDR2 as SQIVND (reference sequence). CDR3 loop: CASSSVGTPRVTDTQYF. The CDR3 DNA sequence: TGTGCCAGTAGTTCCGTAGGGACGCCCAGAGTAACAGATACGCAGTATTTT.

This sequence joins TRBV6-5 and TRBJ1-2; D is unclear. Germline-derived CDR1 and CDR2 are MNHEY and SVGAGI. Trimming took off 6 bases at V and 5 bases at J, with 13 bases between the two ends. This CDR3 comprises 13 residues. In nucleotides, the CDR3 is TGTGCCAGCAGACCGGACGGAGCTTATGGCTACACCTTC. This codes for CASRPDGAYGYTF.

The V and J genes are TRBV7-3 and TRBJ1-1; D gene ambiguous. This CDR3 comprises 13 residues. Trimming removed 3 bases from V and 4 bases from J, with 9 bases in between. Germline assignment: CDR1 SGHTA and CDR2 FQGTGA. DNA for the CDR3: TGTGCCAGCAGCTTGGACTATCCCACTGAAGCTTTCTTT. It codes for CASSLDYPTEAFF.

Comment on this clone: Within the sample, other DNA sequences also encode this same CDR3. The V gene is TRBV5-4, the J gene TRBJ2-7, with D possibly matching TRBD2 (5 bases). The CDR3 covers 15 residues. V lost 1 base and J 0 bases, leaving 11 bases between the germline ends. From germline, CDR1 is SGHNT and CDR2 YYREEE (reference sequence). The CDR3: CASSLPGSSSYEQYF. DNA for the CDR3: TGTGCCAGCAGCTTGCCGGGAAGTAGCTCCTACGAGCAGTACTTC.

The chain joins TRBV5-4 to TRBJ2-1, with TRBD2 identical over 9 bases. V lost 1 base and J lost 2; bases outside the gene matches: 4. The germline CDR1 and CDR2 sequences are SGHNT and YYREEE (reference sequence). This CDR3 is built from 16 residues. CDR3 nucleotide sequence: TGTGCCAGCAGCTTGTTCGGGACTAGCACCTACAATGAGCAGTTCTTC. It yields the protein CASSLFGTSTYNEQFF.

The rearrangement uses TRBV6-1 and TRBJ1-1; perhaps TRBD1 as D (5 bases). CDR3 size: 15 residues. The V gene's germline CDR1 is MNHNS and CDR2 SASEGT. V was pared by 3 bases and J by 1 base, with 12 bases between. The CDR3 sequence is CASSERGGRNTEAFF. CDR3 sequence (DNA): TGTGCCAGCAGTGAGAGGGGAGGGAGGAACACTGAAGCTTTCTTT.

Concerning this clone itself: This sample also contains other DNA sequences that code for the same CDR3. The rearrangement uses TRBV7-2 and TRBJ2-7; D is perhaps TRBD1 (5 bases). Trimming removed 3 bases from V and 2 bases from J, with 8 bases in between. Germline lookup yields CDR1 SGHTA and CDR2 FQGNSA. This CDR3 region has 13 residues. The CDR3 reads CASSLQGTYEQYF. The CDR3 DNA reads as TGTGCCAGCAGCTTGCAGGGTACCTACGAGCAGTACTTC.

The chain carries TRBV6-5 and TRBJ1-1, with no clear D. The CDR3 consists of 10 residues. The V end was cut by 6 bases, the J end by 7 bases, with 6 bases between. The V gene's germline CDR1 is MNHEY and CDR2 SVGAGI. CDR3 DNA: TGTGCCAGCAGCCTATTTGAAGCTTTCTTT. Translated: CASSLFEAFF.